This T cell receptor (beta chain) was recorded in a study of post-analysis software for immune sequencing data. The germline CDR1 and CDR2 sequences are DFQATT and SNEGSKA (reference sequence). The CDR3 extends over 16 amino acids. Points from the study as a whole: Patients used about 5 TRBV segments, including TRBV5-6, TRBV5-1 and TRBV20-1, more often than controls. Among multiple sclerosis patients, normalized Chao1 diversity was significantly below that of controls.

Points on this clonotype: The antigen is unknown. The junction does not match germline at one end; this may be a read error.

Sequencing libraries made from TCR beta cDNA carried unique molecular identifiers. There were roughly 0.95 to 10 million T cells, and around 500,000 cDNA molecules came from them. TCRdb reprocessed the PCR reads with MiXCR, giving one entry per CDR3 protein. The sample carries roughly 540,000 distinct CDR3 sequences, 34% recorded once. This TCR derives from a girl aged 2-17 years with multiple sclerosis. This chain links TRBV20-1 with TRBJ2-1; D uncertain. Material for sequencing was blood. CDR3 residues: CSAREQLPFSYNEQFF. For the CDR3, the DNA is TGCAGTGCTAGAGAACAACTTCCATTCTCCTACAATGAGCAATTCTTC.